These 29 T cell receptor beta chains were all obtained from the same sample, sequenced in a study of T-cell memory formation after mild COVID-19. TCRdb fed the 5' RACE reads into MiXCR, producing one record per CDR3 protein. The profile shows under 250,000 distinct CDR3 sequences, less than 20% of them singletons. Sequences were obtained from PBMCs or a T cell subset sorted from them (not recorded which). These receptor sequences come from an adult woman who had mild COVID-19 (a few samples of this study predate the infection). Cell type and time point are not known.

This rearrangement joins TRBV29-1 to TRBJ2-3; the D gene is possibly TRBD1 (6 bases). The CDR3 is 13 residues long. Trimming cost V 5 bases and J 5 bases, with 14 bases left between them. In germline, CDR1 is SQVTM, CDR2 ANQGSEA. CDR3 in amino acids: CSVYRDWGDTQYF. CDR3 nucleotide sequence: TGCAGCGTTTACAGGGATTGGGGAGATACGCAGTATTTT.

This clonotype was observed many times. The chain couples TRBV7-9 to TRBJ2-2, with 9 bases identical to TRBD1. Germline V CDR1 and CDR2: SEHNR, FQNEAQ (reference sequence). The CDR3 has 15 residues. V shed 6 bases, J shed 5 bases, and the junction held 7 bases outside the gene matches. DNA for the CDR3: TGTGCCAGCAGGTTCACAGGGGGCGCGACCGGGGAGCTGTTTTTT. Amino acid sequence: CASRFTGGATGELFF.

This clonotype has just a few counts. The chain employs TRBV10-3 and TRBJ2-7; perhaps TRBD2 as D (5 bases). This CDR3 comprises 15 residues. The V end was cut by 4 bases, the J end by 1 base, with 14 bases between. From germline, CDR1 is ENHRY and CDR2 SYGVKD. CDR3 in amino acids: CAISARESGSYEQYF. The CDR3 DNA reads TGTGCCATCAGTGCCCGGGAAAGCGGTTCCTACGAGCAGTACTTC.

The chain employs TRBV2 and TRBJ1-2; the match to TRBD1 covers 8 bases. Per germline, CDR1 SNHLY and CDR2 FYNNEI. This CDR3 region has 13 residues. Losses at the gene ends were 6 bases for V and 8 bases for J; bases not matched to a gene: 8. The CDR3, as DNA: TGTGCCAGCAGCCCGGACAGGGCTGCCGGCTACACCTTC. Protein sequence: CASSPDRAAGYTF.

The V call is TRBV7-9, the J call TRBJ2-3; maybe TRBD1 (5 bases). This CDR3 spans 17 amino acids. Trimming shortened V by 5 bases and J by 4 bases, and 22 bases separated the two germline ends. The germline V gene encodes CDR1 SEHNR and CDR2 FQNEAQ (reference sequence). DNA of the CDR3: TGTGCCAGCAGCCTACGCTTCGCTCTAGGGGTCCCAGATACGCAGTATTTT. Encoded protein: CASSLRFALGVPDTQYF. Drawing the rest from reference TRBV7-9 and TRBJ2-3, the complete variable domain is DTGVSQNPRHKITKRGQNVTFRCDPISEHNRLYWYRQTLGQGPEFLTYFQNEAQLEKSRLLSDRFSAERPKGSFSTLEIQRTEQGDSAMYLCASSLRFALGVPDTQYFGPGTRLTVL.

This clonotype was observed a handful of times. This chain connects TRBV7-2 to TRBJ1-1; D is uncertain. The germline V gene encodes CDR1 SGHTA and CDR2 FQGNSA. Trimming took 5 bases from V and 6 from J, leaving 13 bases between them. This CDR3 spans 13 amino acids. CDR3 sequence reads: CASSQLGVSEAFF. CDR3 bases: TGTGCCAGCAGCCAACTTGGCGTTTCTGAAGCTTTCTTT.

This clonotype showed up just a few times. The germline gene is not matched at one end of the junction; a read error may be the cause. This chain uses TRBV12-3 or TRBV12-4 with TRBJ1-4; a weak D match, TRBD1 (5 bases). This CDR3 comprises 12 residues. The CDR3 DNA is TGTGCCAGCAGTTTAGAGGGGTATCGAGCTATTTTT. Protein sequence: CASSLEGYRAIF.

There are a few counts of this clonotype. The rearrangement joins TRBV29-1 to TRBJ1-2; 8 bases align to TRBD1. The CDR3 is made up of 14 amino acids. Per germline, CDR1 SQVTM and CDR2 ANQGSEA. V shed 5 bases and J 7 bases; nucleotides not matched to a gene: 12. CDR3: CSVPSLQGARGYTF. The DNA for the CDR3 is TGCAGCGTTCCTTCCCTTCAGGGGGCGCGTGGCTACACCTTC.

The chain couples TRBV10-3 to TRBJ2-2, with 15 positions matching TRBD2. CDR3 length equals 14 residues. CDR1 is ENHRY, CDR2 SYGVKD, per germline. Trimming cost V 8 bases and J 7 bases; bases outside gene matches: 2. CDR3 amino acids: CAIRTSGGVGELFF. The CDR3 coding sequence is TGTGCCATCCGGACTAGCGGGGGGGTCGGGGAGCTGTTTTTT.

The sample holds a few counts of this clonotype. This sequence joins TRBV4-3 and TRBJ1-2; 8 positions match TRBD1. The CDR3 runs to 15 residues. With V trimmed by 1 base and J by 4 bases, 5 bases remained unmatched. Per the germline V gene, CDR1 is LGHNA and CDR2 is YSLEER. The CDR3 bases are TGCGCCAGCAGCCAAGGGGACAGGCCCCTCTATGGCTACACCTTC. The encoded protein is CASSQGDRPLYGYTF.

The chain links TRBV6-5 to TRBJ2-3; weak D call: TRBD1 (5 bases). This CDR3 has 13 residues. Germline V gives CDR1 MNHEY, CDR2 SVGAGI. Deletions cut 6 bases from V and 7 bases from J, with 14 bases between. The CDR3 DNA follows: TGTGCCAGCAGAACTCCAGGGCGGAATACGCAGTATTTT. Its protein is CASRTPGRNTQYF.

The chain links TRBV7-3 to TRBJ2-7; TRBD2 is a possible D gene (6 bases). The CDR3 runs 15 residues. The germline V and J ends were trimmed by 1 base and 4 bases, with 14 bases remaining between them. In germline, CDR1 is SGHTA, CDR2 FQGTGA. CDR3 in amino acids: CASSLMSGGGYEQYF. CDR3 in DNA: TGTGCCAGCAGCTTAATGTCCGGAGGAGGGTACGAGCAGTACTTC.

This clonotype showed up just a few times. The genes are TRBV7-9 and TRBJ2-3; 14 nucleotides match TRBD2. CDR1 SEHNR and CDR2 FQNEAQ come from the germline V gene (reference sequence). The V segment lost 5 bases and the J segment 4 bases; nucleotides outside the gene matches: 8. The CDR3 extends over 17 amino acids. The CDR3 sequence is CASSLGLAGDWADTQYF. The CDR3 coding sequence is TGTGCCAGCAGCCTGGGACTAGCGGGAGATTGGGCAGATACGCAGTATTTT.

This clonotype occurred a few times. The rearrangement links TRBV7-9 to TRBJ1-1; D is unresolved. Per germline, CDR1 SEHNR and CDR2 FQNEAQ (reference sequence). Trimming removed 1 base at V and 8 bases at J, with 5 bases between. The CDR3 sequence is 11 residues long. The CDR3 sequence is CASSLGREAFF. The CDR3 DNA reads TGTGCCAGCAGCTTAGGCAGGGAAGCTTTCTTT.

CDR3: CASNREVNNEQFF. The CDR3, as DNA: TGTGCCAGCAACCGAGAGGTTAACAATGAGCAGTTCTTC. The genes are TRBV7-9 and TRBJ2-1; D is ambiguous. The CDR3 extends over 13 amino acids. Trimming removed 7 bases at V and 5 bases at J, with 12 bases between. Germline V lookup: CDR1 SEHNR, CDR2 FQNEAQ (reference sequence).

This clonotype was seen only a few times. The genes are TRBV10-3 and TRBJ2-3; 7 bases match TRBD2. Germline values: CDR1 ENHRY, CDR2 SYGVKD. With 10 bases clipped from V and 6 bases from J, the junction kept 10 bases outside the gene matches. This CDR3 contains 13 residues. This chain's CDR3 is CATKGGGADTQYF. The CDR3 nucleotides read TGTGCCACTAAGGGCGGGGGAGCCGATACGCAGTATTTT.

This chain joins TRBV4-1 and TRBJ1-2; 12 nucleotides line up with TRBD1. Germline-derived CDR1 and CDR2 are MGHRA and YSYEKL. The CDR3 sequence is 16 residues long. V was clipped by 6 bases and J by 8 bases; unmatched bases: 13. Written as DNA, the CDR3 is TGCGCCAGCAGTGACGGTATCCGGGACAGGGGGCAAGGCTACACCTTC. Protein sequence: CASSDGIRDRGQGYTF.

V and J are TRBV6-6 and TRBJ2-7, with D tentatively TRBD1 or TRBD2 (5 bases each). Germline CDR1 reads MNHNY; CDR2 reads SVGAGI (reference sequence). The CDR3 consists of 15 residues. V was trimmed by 4 bases and J by 0 bases, leaving 13 bases between them. For the CDR3, the DNA is TGTGCCAGCAGTTCAAGAGGGGTGGCCTCCTACGAGCAGTACTTC. Its translation is CASSSRGVASYEQYF.

This clonotype occurred a few times. V is TRBV4-1 and J is TRBJ2-1; TRBD2 matches at 12 bases. The V segment lost 1 base and the J segment 2 bases; nucleotides outside the gene matches: 3. The germline CDR1 and CDR2 sequences are MGHRA and YSYEKL. The CDR3 runs to 17 residues. The CDR3 region is CASSQAGLAGTYNEQFF. In DNA, the CDR3 is TGCGCCAGCAGCCAAGCTGGACTAGCGGGAACCTACAATGAGCAGTTCTTC.

This clonotype has only a few counts. This chain links TRBV5-5 with TRBJ2-5, with TRBD2 matching over 12 bases. With V trimmed by 2 bases and J by 5 bases, 7 bases remained unmatched. CDR1 is SGHKS and CDR2 is YYEKEE in the germline V gene (reference sequence). The CDR3 consists of 16 residues. The CDR3 sequence is CASSLIPSGRGETQYF. CDR3 DNA: TGTGCCAGCAGCTTAATCCCTAGCGGGAGGGGGGAGACCCAGTACTTC.

The sample holds a few counts of this clonotype. The genes are TRBV5-1 and TRBJ2-7, with D tentatively TRBD2 (6 bases). The CDR3 has 14 amino acids. Germline CDR1 SGHRS, CDR2 YFSETQ. Deletions cut 4 bases from V and 0 bases from J, with 11 bases between. CDR3 nucleotides: TGCGCCAGCAGCCTTGGGGACTCCTCCTACGAGCAGTACTTC. Protein product: CASSLGDSSYEQYF.

This clonotype was counted ten times or more. In nucleotides, the CDR3 is TGTGCCAGCAGTATGGCGACAGGGGCCGAGCAGTACTTC. Translated: CASSMATGAEQYF. The V and J genes are TRBV12-3 or TRBV12-4 and TRBJ2-7; TRBD1 matches 8 bases. The CDR3 is 13 residues long. J lost 6 bases, V lost 5 bases, and 6 bases had no gene match.

This chain uses TRBV20-1 with TRBJ2-5; no clear D gene. This CDR3 has 12 residues. Germline CDR1 DFQATT, CDR2 SNEGSKA (reference sequence). Between the trimmed V and J ends, which lost 6 bases and 1 base, there was a span of 9 bases. The CDR3 loop is CSARRFQETQYF. The CDR3 DNA follows: TGCAGTGCCCGACGTTTCCAAGAGACCCAGTACTTC.

This clonotype was observed a handful of times. This chain links TRBV10-3 with TRBJ2-3; D is perhaps TRBD1 (5 bases). The V gene lost 1 base and the J gene lost 2 bases, with 13 bases spanning the gap. The CDR3 has 16 amino acids. Germline-derived CDR1 and CDR2 are ENHRY and SYGVKD. The CDR3 spells CAISELGPPSTDTQYF. The CDR3 region has the DNA TGTGCCATCAGTGAGTTGGGGCCACCGTCCACAGATACGCAGTATTTT.

This clonotype showed up many times. The gene calls are TRBV12-3 or TRBV12-4 and TRBJ2-2; D call uncertain. V lost 4 bases and J 8 bases, leaving 8 bases between the germline ends. The CDR3 spans 12 residues. The CDR3 sequence: CASSSGRGELFF. In nucleotides, the CDR3 is TGTGCCAGCAGTTCGGGTCGGGGGGAGCTGTTTTTT.

This clonotype was seen only a few times. The rearrangement joins TRBV7-9 to TRBJ2-1; 8 bases align to TRBD2. V gave up 1 base and J gave up 3 bases; unmatched junction bases: 5. This CDR3 spans 16 amino acids. Germline CDR1 reads SEHNR; CDR2 reads FQNEAQ (reference sequence). This chain's CDR3 is CASSLGVAGFYNEQFF. The CDR3 nucleotides are TGTGCCAGCAGCTTAGGGGTAGCGGGGTTCTACAATGAGCAGTTCTTC.

This chain connects TRBV7-3 to TRBJ2-1; 8 positions agree with TRBD2. Unmatched junction bases numbered 6, after V lost 4 bases and J lost 4 bases. The CDR3 loop spans 15 amino acids. Germline-derived CDR1 and CDR2 are SGHTA and FQGTGA. CDR3 coding DNA: TGTGCCAGCAGCTCCGGGGGGGCCGAGTACAATGAGCAGTTCTTC. This translates into CASSSGGAEYNEQFF.

The rearrangement links TRBV30 to TRBJ2-2; possibly TRBD2 for D (6 bases). The CDR3 runs to 15 residues. Trimming removed 8 bases at V and 1 base at J, with 17 bases between. CDR1 GTSNPN and CDR2 SVGIG come from the germline V gene (reference sequence). The CDR3, as DNA: TGTGCCACCCACACCGGGGGAATGAACACCGGGGAGCTGTTTTTT. This sequence encodes CATHTGGMNTGELFF.

The rearrangement links TRBV18 to TRBJ1-3; no reliable D call. The CDR3 extends over 14 amino acids. Trimming left V 2 bases short and J 0 bases short, with 5 bases between. Per the germline V gene, CDR1 is KGHSH and CDR2 is LQKENI. CDR3 in DNA: TGTGCCAGCTCACCAAAGATCTCTGGAAACACCATATATTTT. It is translated as CASSPKISGNTIYF.